This T cell receptor (beta chain) was retrieved from a study of Ad26.COV2.S vaccination and SARS-CoV-2 variants. The wider study: Recipients of Ad26.COV2.S got it intramuscularly, once or twice 56 days apart. General study results and limits: Comparable non-spike TCR breadth was observed in vaccine and placebo recipients.

Repertoires were generated with immunoSEQ multiplex PCR, while TCRdb's copy carries only in-frame clones and drops some. The repertoire includes more than 400,000 clones, about 92% of them detected once, and less than 4.5% sits in the top ten. Germline-derived CDR1 and CDR2 are SGHAT and FQDESV (reference sequence). This CDR3 has 13 residues. V shed 3 bases, J shed 6 bases, and the junction held 4 bases outside the gene matches. Treatment of the sample: roughly 19 received Ad26.COV2.S at low or high dose, single or two shots; several received placebo; per-sample allocation not given. Collection of samples fell on day 63 after the first vaccine or placebo injection. Spike of the Wuhan-strain SARS-CoV-2 was expressed by an Ad26 vector, which formed the vaccine. As to this clone: The antigen remains undetermined.

The chain combines TRBV11-1 with TRBJ2-7; 8 positions match TRBD2. The sequencing here drew on peripheral blood, taken in a trial of Ad26.COV2.S vaccine versus placebo. The clonotype originates from a person aged 18-65 years who received the Ad26.COV2.S COVID-19 vaccine or a placebo. This CDR3 reads CASSFVAGGEQYF. Written as DNA, the CDR3 is TGTGCCAGCAGCTTCGTGGCGGGGGGCGAGCAGTACTTC.